The next 2 T cell receptor beta chains were all read from a single sample in a study of shared clonotypes between healthy human individuals. Naive CD8 isolation took CD45RO-negative cells positively selected for CCR7 and excluded terminally differentiated effector memory CD45RA+ cells. TCRdb keeps only in-frame clones here, not all; method: immunoSEQ multiplex PCR. Of approximately 2,000,000 clones detected, 90% to 95% appear once; the ten largest clones hold over 1.5%. Source material: naive CD8+ T cells from PBMCs. The receptor source for this set is a man between 18 and 29 years old in good health. Some clones in this sample may be carry-over from other donors' samples.

About this clone itself: The same CDR3 arises from other DNA sequences in this sample as well. The chain recombines TRBV29-1 with TRBJ2-2; no clear D. The CDR3 is made up of 11 amino acids. Deletions cut 4 bases from V and 6 bases from J, with 6 bases between. CDR1 and CDR2 from the germline V gene are SQVTM and ANQGSEA. The CDR3 DNA is TGCAGCGTTGTAGTTCCCGGGGAGCTGTTTTTT. This gives the protein CSVVVPGELFF.

This chain joins TRBV9 and TRBJ2-1; D possibly matches TRBD1 or TRBD2 (5 bases each). With 5 bases removed from V and 5 bases from J, the gap between germline ends came to 17 bases. Germline assignment: CDR1 SGDLS and CDR2 YYNGEE. The CDR3 covers 15 residues. The CDR3 loop reads CASRGRSQGDNEQFF. CDR3 nucleotide sequence: TGTGCCAGCAGGGGACGGTCCCAGGGCGACAATGAGCAGTTCTTC.